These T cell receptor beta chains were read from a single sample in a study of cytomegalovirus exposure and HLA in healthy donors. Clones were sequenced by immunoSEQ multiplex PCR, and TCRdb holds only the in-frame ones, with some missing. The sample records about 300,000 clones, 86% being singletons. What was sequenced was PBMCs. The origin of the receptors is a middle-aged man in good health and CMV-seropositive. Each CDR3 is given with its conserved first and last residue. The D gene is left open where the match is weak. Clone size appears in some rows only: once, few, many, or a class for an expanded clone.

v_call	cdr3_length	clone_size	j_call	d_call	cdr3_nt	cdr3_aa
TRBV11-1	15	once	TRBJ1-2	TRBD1	TGTGCCAGCAGCTCCCCGCAGGGGGCCTTAGGCGGCTACACCTTC	CASSSPQGALGGYTF
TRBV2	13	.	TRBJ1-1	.	TGTGCCAGCCAAGGGGGTTCGGGCACTGAAGCTTTCTTT	CASQGGSGTEAFF
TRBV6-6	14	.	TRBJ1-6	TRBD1	TGTGCCAGCAGTTACGACAGGGACTCCTCACCCCTCCACTTT	CASSYDRDSSPLHF
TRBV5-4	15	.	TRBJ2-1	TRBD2	TGTGCCAGCAGCTTTACTAGCGGGAGTTTCGATGAGCAGTTCTTC	CASSFTSGSFDEQFF
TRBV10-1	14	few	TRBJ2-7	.	TGCGCCAGCAGTGATTTCCCAGGTGTCGGCGAGCAGTACTTC	CASSDFPGVGEQYF
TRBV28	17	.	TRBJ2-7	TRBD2	TGTGCCAGCAGGTTTCCGGGACTAGCGGGAAGTACCTACGAGCAGTACTTC	CASRFPGLAGSTYEQYF
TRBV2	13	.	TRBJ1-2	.	TGTGCCAGCAGGGAGACCGTTTCCGATGGCTACACCTTC	CASRETVSDGYTF
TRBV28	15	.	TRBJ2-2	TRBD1	TGTGCCAGCAGTTTAGTACAGGGGGCGAACGGGGAGCTGTTTTTT	CASSLVQGANGELFF
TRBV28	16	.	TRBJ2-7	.	TGTGCCAGCAGTCTTCCCAAGGAGGGAGCCTCCTACGAGCAGTACTTC	CASSLPKEGASYEQYF
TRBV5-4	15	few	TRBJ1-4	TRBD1	TGTGCCAGCAGCCCCGGGGACAGCTCTAATGAAAAACTGTTTTTT	CASSPGDSSNEKLFF
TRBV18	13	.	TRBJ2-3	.	TGTGCCAGCTCACTCGGGATCACAGATACGCAGTATTTT	CASSLGITDTQYF
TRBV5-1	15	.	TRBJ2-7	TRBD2	TGCGCCAGCAGCTTGACTAGCGGGAGTCCCCACGAGCAGTACTTC	CASSLTSGSPHEQYF
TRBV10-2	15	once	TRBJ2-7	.	TGCGCCAGCGGCCGGGCTAGCGCTAACTCCTACGAGCAGTACTTC	CASGRASANSYEQYF
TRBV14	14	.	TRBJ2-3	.	TGTGCCAGCAGCCAAGGACAAGACACAGATACGCAGTATTTT	CASSQGQDTDTQYF
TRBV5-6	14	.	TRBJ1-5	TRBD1	TGTGCCAGCAGCACAGGACAGGTGGATCAGCCCCAGCATTTT	CASSTGQVDQPQHF
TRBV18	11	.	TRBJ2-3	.	TGTGCCAGCTCACTCGCGGATACGCAGTATTTT	CASSLADTQYF
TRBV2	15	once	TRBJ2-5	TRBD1	TGTGCCAGCACCGAGGCTTACAGGGGGCGGGAGACCCAGTACTTC	CASTEAYRGRETQYF
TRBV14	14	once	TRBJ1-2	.	TGTGCCAGCAGCCCCCAACCCCTAACCTATGGCTACACCTTC	CASSPQPLTYGYTF
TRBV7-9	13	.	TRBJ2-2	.	TGTGCCAGCAGTTCAGGGCACACCGGGGAGCTGTTTTTT	CASSSGHTGELFF
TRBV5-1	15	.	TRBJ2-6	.	TGCGCCAGCAACTACGGGACTCCTGGGGCCAACGTCCTGACTTTC	CASNYGTPGANVLTF
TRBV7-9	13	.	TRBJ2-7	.	TGTGCCAGCAGCCGCCGACAGGCCTACGAGCAGTACTTC	CASSRRQAYEQYF
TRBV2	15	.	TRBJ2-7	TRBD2	TGTGCCAGCAGTGAATACGGGACTAGCGAGCGCGAGCAGTACTTC	CASSEYGTSEREQYF
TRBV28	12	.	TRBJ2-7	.	TGTGCCAGCAGTTACGAGAGCTACGAGCAGTACTTC	CASSYESYEQYF
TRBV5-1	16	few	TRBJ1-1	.	TGCGCCAGCAGCCCCACCCGGATTACAGGGAACACTGAAGCTTTCTTT	CASSPTRITGNTEAFF
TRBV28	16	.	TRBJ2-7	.	TGTGCCAGCAGCGAAGCCCCGGACAGCAACTCCTACGAGCAGTACTTC	CASSEAPDSNSYEQYF
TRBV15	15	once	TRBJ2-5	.	TGTGCCACCAGCAGAGATATTACAGCACAAGAGACCCAGTACTTC	CATSRDITAQETQYF
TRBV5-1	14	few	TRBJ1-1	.	TGCGCCAGCAGCTTGGCGGGACAGAACACTGAAGCTTTCTTT	CASSLAGQNTEAFF
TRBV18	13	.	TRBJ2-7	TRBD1	TGTGCCAGCCAACTGTTGGACAGGGGCGAGCAGTACTTC	CASQLLDRGEQYF
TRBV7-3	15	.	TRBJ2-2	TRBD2	TGTGCCAGCAGCCGAGGACTAGCGGACACCGGGGAGCTGTTTTTT	CASSRGLADTGELFF